Sequencing of this TCR beta chain was carried out in a study of T cell responses to AZD1222 COVID-19 vaccine. A note on this clone: Antigen: not known.

Study-wide points: Distributed over spike, vaccine-associated CD4 TCRs predominated at 160-218 and 743-854. Spike-specific TCR depth and breadth grew after two AZD1222 doses.

Some clones are missing from TCRdb's copy, which holds only in-frame ones; the method was immunoSEQ multiplex PCR. The data show around 100,000 clones, about 86% seen once. This clonotype was sampled from an adult in good health. The specimen was peripheral blood, collected on day 0 of AZD1222 vaccination.

The CDR3 is CATSGTPIDIQYF. CDR3 nucleotide sequence: TGTGCCACCTCCGGGACACCTATAGACATTCAGTACTTC. The rearrangement uses TRBV7-2 and TRBJ2-4, with D possibly matching TRBD1 (6 bases). In germline, CDR1 is SGHTA, CDR2 FQGNSA. Trimming took 10 bases from V and 8 from J, leaving 18 bases between them. This CDR3 is 13 amino acids long. Using reference TRBV7-2 and TRBJ2-4 for the parts outside the CDR3, the full variable domain is GAGVSQSPSNKVTEKGKDVELRCDPISGHTALYWYRQSLGQGLEFLIYFQGNSAPDKSGLPSDRFSAERTGGSVSTLTIQRTQQEDSAVYLCATSGTPIDIQYFGAGTRLSVL.